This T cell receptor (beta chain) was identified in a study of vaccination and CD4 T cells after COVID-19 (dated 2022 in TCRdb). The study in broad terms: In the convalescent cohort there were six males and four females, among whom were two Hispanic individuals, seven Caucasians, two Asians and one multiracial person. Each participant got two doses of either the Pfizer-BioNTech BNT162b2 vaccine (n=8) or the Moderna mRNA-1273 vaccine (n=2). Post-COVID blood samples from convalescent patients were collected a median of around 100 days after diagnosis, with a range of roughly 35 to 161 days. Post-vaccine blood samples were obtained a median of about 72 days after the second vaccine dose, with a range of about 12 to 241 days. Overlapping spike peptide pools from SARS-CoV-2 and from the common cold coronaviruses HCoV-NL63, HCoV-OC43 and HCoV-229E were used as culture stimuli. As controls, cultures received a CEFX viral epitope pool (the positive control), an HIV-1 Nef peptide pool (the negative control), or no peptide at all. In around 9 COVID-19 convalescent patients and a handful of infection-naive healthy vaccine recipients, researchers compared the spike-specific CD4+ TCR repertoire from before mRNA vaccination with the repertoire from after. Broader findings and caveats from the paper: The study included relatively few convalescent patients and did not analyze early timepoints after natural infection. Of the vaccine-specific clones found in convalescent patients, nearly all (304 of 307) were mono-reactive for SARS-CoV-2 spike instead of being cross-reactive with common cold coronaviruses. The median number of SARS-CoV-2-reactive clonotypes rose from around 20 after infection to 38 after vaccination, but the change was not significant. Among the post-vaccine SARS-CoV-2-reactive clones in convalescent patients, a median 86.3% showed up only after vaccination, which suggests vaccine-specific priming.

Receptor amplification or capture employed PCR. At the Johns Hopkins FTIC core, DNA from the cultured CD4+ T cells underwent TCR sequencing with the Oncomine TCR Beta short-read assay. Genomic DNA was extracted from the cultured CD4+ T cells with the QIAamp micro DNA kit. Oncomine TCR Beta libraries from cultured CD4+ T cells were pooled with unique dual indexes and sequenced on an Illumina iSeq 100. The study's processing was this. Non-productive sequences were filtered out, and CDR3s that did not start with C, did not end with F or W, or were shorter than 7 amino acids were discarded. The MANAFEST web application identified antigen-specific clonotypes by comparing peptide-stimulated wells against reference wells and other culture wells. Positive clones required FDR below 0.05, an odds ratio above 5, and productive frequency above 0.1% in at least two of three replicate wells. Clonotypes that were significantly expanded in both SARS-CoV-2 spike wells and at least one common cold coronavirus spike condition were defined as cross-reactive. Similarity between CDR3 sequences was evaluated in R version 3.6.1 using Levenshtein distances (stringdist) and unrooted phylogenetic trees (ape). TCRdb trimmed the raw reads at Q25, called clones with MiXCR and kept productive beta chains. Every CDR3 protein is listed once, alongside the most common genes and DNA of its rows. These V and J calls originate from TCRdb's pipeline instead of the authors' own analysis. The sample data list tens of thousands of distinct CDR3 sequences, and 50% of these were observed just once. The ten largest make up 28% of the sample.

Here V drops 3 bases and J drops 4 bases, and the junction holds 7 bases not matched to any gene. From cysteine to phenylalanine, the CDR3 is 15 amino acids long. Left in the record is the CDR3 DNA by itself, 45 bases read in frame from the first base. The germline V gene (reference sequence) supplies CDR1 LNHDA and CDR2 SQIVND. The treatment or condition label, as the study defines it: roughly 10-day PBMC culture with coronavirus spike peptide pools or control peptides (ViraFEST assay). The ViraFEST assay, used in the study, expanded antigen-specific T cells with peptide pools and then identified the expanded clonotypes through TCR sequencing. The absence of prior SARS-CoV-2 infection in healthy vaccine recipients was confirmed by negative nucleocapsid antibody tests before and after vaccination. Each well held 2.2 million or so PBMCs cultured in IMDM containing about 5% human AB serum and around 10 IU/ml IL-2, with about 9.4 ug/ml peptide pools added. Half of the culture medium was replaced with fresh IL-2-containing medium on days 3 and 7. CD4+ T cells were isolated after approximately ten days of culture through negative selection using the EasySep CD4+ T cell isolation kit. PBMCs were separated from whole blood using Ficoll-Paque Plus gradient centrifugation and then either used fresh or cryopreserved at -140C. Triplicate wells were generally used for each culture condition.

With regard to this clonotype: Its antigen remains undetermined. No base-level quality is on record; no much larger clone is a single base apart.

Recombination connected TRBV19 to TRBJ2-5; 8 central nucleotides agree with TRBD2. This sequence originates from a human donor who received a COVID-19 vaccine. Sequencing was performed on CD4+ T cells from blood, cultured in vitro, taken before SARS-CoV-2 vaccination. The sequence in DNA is TGTGCCAGTAGTATGAGCGGGGGTGGAGGAGAGACCCAGTACTTC. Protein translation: CASSMSGGGGETQYF. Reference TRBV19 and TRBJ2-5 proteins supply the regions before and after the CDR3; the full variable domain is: DGGITQSPKYLFRKEGQNVTLSCEQNLNHDAMYWYRQDPGQGLRLIYYSQIVNDFQKGDIAEGYSVSREKKESFPLTVTSAQKNPTAFYLCASSMSGGGGETQYFGPGTRLLVL.